A selection of T cell receptor beta chains follows, all from one sample in a study of cytomegalovirus exposure and HLA in healthy donors. Using immunoSEQ multiplex PCR, the repertoire was profiled, and TCRdb retains in-frame clones only, with some absent. Among 85,000 to 130,000 clones listed, approximately 70% were seen once. The sample comprised PBMCs. Receptors originate from a woman aged 18-29 years in good health and CMV-seropositive. The CDR3 runs from the conserved cysteine through the conserved F or W. D genes are given only for firm matches. Rows give clone size only sometimes, using once, few, many, or a class for an expanded clone.

>.|.|TRBJ2-5|TRBV29-1
TGCAGCGCCCGACTGGCTCAAGAGACCCAGTACTTC
CSARLAQETQYF
>once|TRBD1|TRBJ1-5|TRBV2
TGTGCCAGCAGTGGGACCGGGACAGGGGTTCAGCCCCAGCATTTT
CASSGTGTGVQPQHF
>.|.|TRBJ1-5|TRBV5-6
TGTGCCAGCAGCTTGTTCTCCAGGGAGGTCAATCAGCCCCAGCATTTT
CASSLFSREVNQPQHF
>.|.|TRBJ1-1|TRBV30
TGTGCCTGGAGGCGGTACACTGAAGCTTTCTTT
CAWRRYTEAFF
>.|TRBD1|TRBJ2-3|TRBV5-4
TGTGCCAGCAGCTTGGTACAGGGGGAAGATACGCAGTATTTT
CASSLVQGEDTQYF
>.|TRBD1|TRBJ1-4|TRBV15
TGTGCCACCAGCAGACCCTTGACAGGGCTTAATGAAAAACTGTTTTTT
CATSRPLTGLNEKLFF
>.|TRBD2|TRBJ2-2|TRBV7-9
TGTGCCAGCAGCTTAACTAGCGGGGACACCGGGGAGCTGTTTTTT
CASSLTSGDTGELFF
>.|TRBD1|TRBJ1-1|TRBV6-5
TGTGCCAGCACCCGACAGGGGTTGGTGAACACTGAAGCTTTCTTT
CASTRQGLVNTEAFF
>.|.|TRBJ2-1|TRBV5-5
TGTGCCAGCAGCTTCCTGACGGAGTCCATAGAGCAGTTCTTC
CASSFLTESIEQFF
>.|TRBD1|TRBJ1-2|TRBV6-5
TGTGCCAGCAGTAAAACCGGGACAGGAGTTTCTGGCTACACCTTC
CASSKTGTGVSGYTF
>.|TRBD2|TRBJ2-1|TRBV14
TGTGCCAGCAGCCGACTAGCGGGAGGTGAGCAGTTCTTC
CASSRLAGGEQFF
>few|TRBD1|TRBJ1-1|TRBV6-4
TGTGCCAGCAGTACAGGGGCGAACACTGAAGCTTTCTTT
CASSTGANTEAFF
>few|.|TRBJ1-1|TRBV5-4
TGTGCCAGCATCCCGGGACTAAAGAACACTGAAGCTTTCTTT
CASIPGLKNTEAFF
>.|.|TRBJ2-3|TRBV28
TGTGCCAGCAGTTTTAGACAGGCCGCAGATACGCAGTATTTT
CASSFRQAADTQYF
>.|.|TRBJ1-6|TRBV6-5
TGTGCCAGCAGTTACGAGGGCACGGTGGGTTCACCCCTCCACTTT
CASSYEGTVGSPLHF
>.|TRBD2|TRBJ2-5|TRBV19
TGTGCCAGTAAACTAGCGGTTGCTCAAGAGACCCAGTACTTC
CASKLAVAQETQYF
>.|.|TRBJ2-3|TRBV7-9
TGTGCCAGCAGCTCGCGAGGGGGAACTAGCACAGATACGCAGTATTTT
CASSSRGGTSTDTQYF
>.|.|TRBJ2-1|TRBV4-1
TGCGCCAGCAGCCAACAGGGGAGAAGCTCCTACAATGAGCAGTTCTTC
CASSQQGRSSYNEQFF
>few|TRBD1|TRBJ1-5|TRBV7-7
TGTGCCAGCAGCTCACTGAAGGACAGGACCCTTAGCAATCAGCCCCAGCATTTT
CASSSLKDRTLSNQPQHF
>.|.|TRBJ2-3|TRBV28
TGTGCCAGCAGTGTCCCCCCCAGTTATAGTCAGGGAACAGATACGCAGTATTTT
CASSVPPSYSQGTDTQYF
>few|TRBD1|TRBJ1-2|TRBV6-1
TGTGCCAGCAGTAACCAGCAGGGGGTTAACTATGGCTACACCTTC
CASSNQQGVNYGYTF
>few|.|TRBJ2-5|TRBV5-4
TGTGCCAGCAGCTTGGATCTGTCGCAGGGCGGGACCCAGTACTTC
CASSLDLSQGGTQYF
>.|.|TRBJ2-1|TRBV6-4
TGTGCCAGCAGTGAGCGCTCCTACAATGAGCAGTTCTTC
CASSERSYNEQFF
>.|.|TRBJ2-5|TRBV7-2
TGTGCCAGCAGCTTTACAGGGCGAGAGACCCAGTACTTC
CASSFTGRETQYF
>.|TRBD1|TRBJ2-7|TRBV28
TGTGCCAGCAATCAAGGACAGGAGAAAGGGTACGAGCAGTACTTC
CASNQGQEKGYEQYF
>.|TRBD2|TRBJ2-1|TRBV19
TGTGCCAGTAGTATAGAGTCGTTAGCGGGGGGCTCCTACAATGAGCAGTTCTTC
CASSIESLAGGSYNEQFF
>.|.|TRBJ2-7|TRBV7-8
TGTGCCAGCAGCCAGGAGGTCCGAGCAGAGTACTTC
CASSQEVRAEYF
>.|TRBD2|TRBJ2-7|TRBV5-6
TGTGCCAGCAGCTTGGGACTAGCGGCCTCCTACGAGCAGTACTTC
CASSLGLAASYEQYF
>.|TRBD1|TRBJ1-5|TRBV19
TGTGCCAGGAGTAGGGACAGCCGATCCCCCAATCAGCCCCAGCATTTT
CARSRDSRSPNQPQHF
>.|.|TRBJ2-7|TRBV5-8
TGTGCCAGCAACGTAGCATCCTACGAGCAGTACTTC
CASNVASYEQYF
>few|.|TRBJ2-7|TRBV6-5
TGTGCCAGCAGTCCCGGGACACGTCCCTACGAGCAGTACTTC
CASSPGTRPYEQYF
>.|.|TRBJ1-5|TRBV7-9
TGTGCCAGCAGCTTAGGCCAGGGTTATCAGCCCCAGCATTTT
CASSLGQGYQPQHF
>.|TRBD1|TRBJ1-1|TRBV5-5
TGTGCCAGCAGCTTGGCAGGGGGGTATTCTGGCACTGAAGCTTTCTTT
CASSLAGGYSGTEAFF
>few|TRBD1|TRBJ1-2|TRBV6-5
TGTGCCAGCAGGGCTGGGGACAGGGACTCCTATGGCTACACCTTC
CASRAGDRDSYGYTF
>.|.|TRBJ1-4|TRBV19
TGTGCCAGTACGTTTACAACTAATGAAAAACTGTTTTTT
CASTFTTNEKLFF
>.|.|TRBJ2-5|TRBV11-3
TGTGCCAGCAGCTCAAGACTAGGGCAAGAGACCCAGTACTTC
CASSSRLGQETQYF
>once|TRBD2|TRBJ2-7|TRBV6-5
TGTGCCAGCAGTTACGCCGCGGGAGGGCCCAAGGAGCAGTACTTC
CASSYAAGGPKEQYF
>once|.|TRBJ1-2|TRBV7-3
TGTGCCAGCAGCCCGCAGGGAATTAACGGTCCAAACTATGGCTACACCTTC
CASSPQGINGPNYGYTF
>.|TRBD1|TRBJ1-4|TRBV28
TGTGCCAGCAGTCCGGACAGGGGGCGAAATGAAAAACTGTTTTTT
CASSPDRGRNEKLFF
>.|TRBD1|TRBJ1-2|TRBV7-2
TGTGCCAGCAGCCCCCGGACAGGGGGCATCTATGGCTACACCTTC
CASSPRTGGIYGYTF
>.|.|TRBJ1-3|TRBV25-1
TGTGCCAGCAGTGAATATTCCGACAGCCAGATAAACACCATATATTTT
CASSEYSDSQINTIYF
>.|TRBD2|TRBJ2-2|TRBV7-2
TGTGCCAGCAGCTTAGACATAGCGGGAGGTAGGGAGCTGTTTTTT
CASSLDIAGGRELFF
>.|TRBD2|TRBJ2-2|TRBV19
TGTGCCAGTAGTGTTTTGGGGGGGACCGGGGAGCTGTTTTTT
CASSVLGGTGELFF
>.|TRBD1|TRBJ2-1|TRBV28
TGTGCCAGCAGTTTATCGGCAGGGGGCTCCTACAATGAGCAGTTCTTC
CASSLSAGGSYNEQFF
>.|TRBD2|TRBJ2-1|TRBV29-1
TGCAGCGTTGACCGTTCCGGACTAGGGAATGAGCAGTTCTTC
CSVDRSGLGNEQFF
>.|.|TRBJ1-5|TRBV19
TGTGCCAGTAGTATAAGGCAGGGAGGGGTCGCTCAGCCCCAGCATTTT
CASSIRQGGVAQPQHF
>.|TRBD2|TRBJ2-5|TRBV2
TGTGCCAGCAGCCCCGGACTAGCGGGAGGGCGGGAGACCCAGTACTTC
CASSPGLAGGRETQYF
>.|TRBD2|TRBJ2-1|TRBV4-3
TGCGCCAGCAGCCCAGGGTTGAGGGGAGGGAGCTCCTACAATGAGCAGTTCTTC
CASSPGLRGGSSYNEQFF
>.|.|TRBJ2-7|TRBV7-2
TGTGCCAGCAGCCAATATACGGTAACTCCCTCCTACGAGCAGTACTTC
CASSQYTVTPSYEQYF
>.|TRBD1|TRBJ2-2|TRBV9
TGTGCCAGCAGCCCACAGGGGGGTTACACCGGGGAGCTGTTTTTT
CASSPQGGYTGELFF
>.|TRBD1|TRBJ1-2|TRBV7-9
TGTGCCAGCAGCCGGGGGACAGGGGGAATGGATGGCTACACCTTC
CASSRGTGGMDGYTF
>few|.|TRBJ1-1|TRBV11-3
TGTGCCAGCAGCTTAGGGACGGGAGAAGCTTTCTTT
CASSLGTGEAFF
>.|TRBD1|TRBJ1-4|TRBV9
TGTGCCAGCAGCGGCGAGACAGGGTGGAATGAAAAACTGTTTTTT
CASSGETGWNEKLFF
>.|.|TRBJ2-2|TRBV6-5
TGTGCCAGCAGTTATACCCAGGGGGGGGAGCTGTTTTTT
CASSYTQGGELFF
>.|TRBD2|TRBJ2-3|TRBV20-1
TGCAGTGCTGGGGGGGGTGGTGGGCAGTATTTT
CSAGGGGGQYF
>.|TRBD1|TRBJ2-7|TRBV4-3
TGCGCCAGCAGCCCGTCCCGGGACAGGGTGTACGAGCAGTACTTC
CASSPSRDRVYEQYF
>.|.|TRBJ2-7|TRBV28
TGTGCCAGCAGTTTACAGGTCGAGCAGTACTTC
CASSLQVEQYF
>.|TRBD1|TRBJ2-1|TRBV7-9
TGTGCCAGCAGCTTAGGCAGGGTCCGGGACAGGGACATGAATGAGCAGTTCTTC
CASSLGRVRDRDMNEQFF
>few|TRBD2|TRBJ2-3|TRBV4-3
TGCGCCAGCAGCCCCACTAGCGGGGATACCACAGATACGCAGTATTTT
CASSPTSGDTTDTQYF